Listed here are 8 T cell receptor beta chains from one sample, sequenced in a study of cytomegalovirus exposure and HLA in healthy donors (dated by TCRdb to about 2017). Receptor libraries were prepared by the immunoSEQ multiplex PCR assay. For the multiplex PCR, a mixture combining 60 forward primers for TCR Vbeta segments and 13 reverse primers for TCR Jbeta segments was used. TCRdb mirrors the immuneACCESS table, restricted to in-frame sequences. Some clones are absent from its copies; in checked studies, under half trace to an unresolved V gene, and the reason for the others is unknown. This sample's table carries 65,000 to 85,000 clones. Roughly 2.4% of the sample goes to the ten largest clones. Sequencing was done on a sample of PBMCs. The receptors were sampled from a female donor in good health and CMV-seropositive.

The chain uses TRBV10-1 and TRBJ2-1; D perhaps matches TRBD1 (5 bases). This CDR3 spans 14 amino acids. V lost 8 bases, J lost 6 bases, and 17 bases lay in between. Germline V gene data show CDR1 as WNHNN and CDR2 as SYGVQD (reference sequence). The CDR3 reads CASSLVRVSNEQFF. As DNA, the CDR3 is TGCGCCAGCTCGTTAGTCAGGGTCTCCAATGAGCAGTTCTTC.

The chain carries TRBV5-4 and TRBJ2-7; the D is unclear. Germline V gene lookup returns CDR1 SGHNT and CDR2 YYREEE (reference sequence). CDR3 length: 13 amino acids. Deletions cut 0 bases from V and 1 base from J, with 5 bases between. The DNA of the CDR3 is TGTGCCAGCAGCTTGGACATGTCCTACGAGCAGTACTTC. Translated, it gives CASSLDMSYEQYF.

This chain links TRBV14 with TRBJ2-2; D ambiguous. The CDR3 extends over 13 amino acids. Looked up from germline, CDR1 is SGHDN and CDR2 is FVKESK. V was cut by 2 bases and J by 5 bases, with 6 bases left in between. In nucleotides, the CDR3 is TGTGCCAGCAGCCAACTAGTAACCGGGGAGCTGTTTTTT. Protein product: CASSQLVTGELFF.

The gene calls are TRBV7-9 and TRBJ2-7; TRBD2 aligns across 10 bases. After removal of 5 bases from V and 4 bases from J, the junction contained 5 bases not matched to a gene. The CDR3 has 14 amino acids. The germline gives CDR1 SEHNR, CDR2 FQNEAQ (reference sequence). The CDR3 bases are TGTGCCAGCAGCACGACTAGCGGGCCGTACGAGCAGTACTTC. As protein: CASSTTSGPYEQYF. The complete variable domain, with remaining parts taken from reference TRBV7-9 and TRBJ2-7, reads DTGVSQNPRHKITKRGQNVTFRCDPISEHNRLYWYRQTLGQGPEFLTYFQNEAQLEKSRLLSDRFSAERPKGSFSTLEIQRTEQGDSAMYLCASSTTSGPYEQYFGPGTRLTVT.

The rearrangement uses TRBV13 and TRBJ2-2; 8 nucleotides align to TRBD2. V trimming: 3 bases; J trimming: 7 bases; junction bases outside the gene matches: 13. The CDR3 extends over 17 amino acids. Germline assignment: CDR1 PRHDT and CDR2 FYEKMQ (reference sequence). The CDR3 DNA reads TGTGCCAGCAGCTTGTTCCTAGCGGGCCAAACGGGCGGGGAGCTGTTTTTT. This gives the protein CASSLFLAGQTGGELFF.

This rearrangement joins TRBV19 to TRBJ1-2, with 7 bases lining up with TRBD1. Trimming at V came to 4 bases and at J to 1 base, leaving 9 bases not matched to a gene. Germline V lookup: CDR1 LNHDA, CDR2 SQIVND (reference sequence). The length of the CDR3 is 16 residues. The CDR3 spells CASSTRTGPVNYGYTF. The CDR3 DNA reads TGTGCCAGTAGTACAAGGACAGGACCAGTTAACTATGGCTACACCTTC.

The V call is TRBV7-8, the J call TRBJ1-1; D is perhaps TRBD1 (5 bases). CDR1 and CDR2 (germline): SGHVS, FQNEAQ. The CDR3 consists of 14 residues. V shed 2 bases and J shed 3 bases, with 10 bases lying between them. CDR3 coding DNA: TGTGCCAGCAGCTTAAGGGAACAGGACACTGAAGCTTTCTTT. Residues: CASSLREQDTEAFF.

This chain joins TRBV7-2 and TRBJ2-2; D is possibly TRBD2 (6 bases). V was clipped by 5 bases and J by 6 bases, with 13 bases between them. Germline loops: CDR1 SGHTA, CDR2 FQGNSA. The CDR3 loop spans 14 amino acids. The CDR3 nucleotides read TGTGCCAGCAGCAGCACTTCGGGGGCCGGGGAGCTGTTTTTT. This translates into CASSSTSGAGELFF.